The T cell receptor (beta chain) under discussion was sequenced for a study of T cell responses to AZD1222 COVID-19 vaccine. Using immunoSEQ multiplex PCR, the repertoire was profiled, and TCRdb retains in-frame clones only, with some absent. The repertoire includes 80,000 to 95,000 clones, over 80% of them detected once, and about 5.7% sits in the top ten. Study-level findings and limits: Repertoires were obtained solely post-peak T cell response. There were mostly white British donors and more females than males, and clonal diversity was possibly underestimated. Compared with day 0, the breadth and depth of the Spike-specific TCR repertoire rose significantly after two doses of AZD1222. Mapped onto spike, vaccine-associated CD4 TCRs spanned it and were dominant at 160-218 and 743-854.

The germline V gene has CDR1 SGHRS and CDR2 YFSETQ. Trimming stripped 7 bases from V and 1 base from J, with 8 bases between. This CDR3 contains 12 residues. About this clone itself: Its specificity is unknown.

This rearrangement joins TRBV5-1 to TRBJ1-2; weak D call: TRBD1 (5 bases). Specimen: peripheral blood, collected on day 0 of AZD1222 vaccination. The receptor was isolated from an adult in good health. In DNA, the CDR3 is TGCGCCAGCGGGCAGGGTAACTATGGCTACACCTTC. The encoded protein is CASGQGNYGYTF.